Following are 20 T cell receptor beta chains from one sample sequenced in a study of blood T cells in healthy people across ages (dated by TCRdb to 2015 to 2017). The library was obtained by 5' RACE. Instrument used: Illumina HiSeq 2500. A second PCR of about 6 to 11 cycles was performed with a sample-barcoded 5' primer and a J-beta primer mix. TCRdb ran its own pipeline on the public reads, namely fastp trimming at Q25 and MiXCR clone calling, and kept in-frame beta chains. Records with the same CDR3 protein are collapsed into one entry carrying the most frequent genes and DNA. In all, the sample holds around 750,000 distinct CDR3 sequences, and about 48% of those were seen once. The top ten hold roughly 37% of the sample. Sample: blood. The origin of the receptors is a man older than 75 in good health.

This clonotype appeared once. The chain employs TRBV20-1 and TRBJ2-5; D is unresolved. The germline gives CDR1 DFQATT, CDR2 SNEGSKA (reference sequence). The CDR3 is 13 residues long. V dropped 3 bases and J dropped 5 bases, with 13 bases sitting between them. The CDR3 spells CSARPWPPETQYF. The CDR3 nucleotides read TGCAGTGCTAGGCCGTGGCCACCGGAGACCCAGTACTTC.

The chain uses TRBV7-2 and TRBJ2-1; 12 bases fit TRBD1. The CDR3 totals 19 residues. Germline loops: CDR1 SGHTA, CDR2 FQGNSA. The V and J ends lost 6 bases and 0 bases, in that order; junction bases with no gene match: 12. The CDR3 DNA reads TGTGCCAGCAGACAGGGACAGGGGGCCTGGATGAGCTCCTACAATGAGCAGTTCTTC. The encoded protein is CASRQGQGAWMSSYNEQFF.

About this clonotype itself: The junction departs from the called germline gene at one end, perhaps through a read error. V usage is TRBV27 and J usage is TRBJ1-2, with D uncertain. The germline CDR1 and CDR2 sequences are MNHEY and SMNVEV (reference sequence). The CDR3 extends over 13 amino acids. The CDR3 DNA reads as TGTGTCAGCAGTTCTGCGGGAGATTTAGGCTACACCTTC. It encodes CVSSSAGDLGYTF.

The chain couples TRBV7-2 to TRBJ2-5, with unresolved D. The J call may be wrong; the DNA end is better matched by TRBJ2-7. Germline V CDR1 and CDR2: SGHTA, FQGNSA. This CDR3 region has 13 residues. CDR3 DNA: TGTGCCAGCAGCTTACAACAAGCCTACGAGCAGTACTTC. This gives the protein CASSLQQAYEQYF.

On this clonotype itself: An end of the junction differs from the germline gene, which may be a read error. This chain connects TRBV29-1 to TRBJ2-5, with 7 bases identical to TRBD2. The germline gives CDR1 SQVTM, CDR2 ANQGSEA. The CDR3 has 12 amino acids. CDR3 in amino acids: CSIHAGEEAQYF. The CDR3 bases are TGCAGCATCCACGCGGGGGAAGAGGCCCAGTACTTC.

The chain has TRBV7-2 and TRBJ2-3, with D possibly TRBD1 on 5 matching bases. The CDR3 sequence is 15 residues long. The V and J ends lost 1 base and 14 bases respectively, with 22 bases between them. Germline-derived CDR1 and CDR2 are SGHTA and FQGNSA. This chain's CDR3 is CASSLVVQANRYAYF. Here the CDR3 DNA reads TGTGCCAGCAGCTTAGTAGTACAGGCCAACAGATACGCGTATTTT.

This chain links TRBV7-2 with TRBJ2-7; 10 nucleotides agree with TRBD1. The CDR3 runs to 16 residues. The V gene's germline CDR1 is SGHTA and CDR2 FQGNSA. With V trimmed by 3 bases and J by 3 bases, 8 bases remained unmatched. CDR3 nucleotides: TGTGCCAGCAGCTTGGTTACGGGGACAGGGGTCTACGAGCAGTACTTC. It encodes CASSLVTGTGVYEQYF.

The genes are TRBV5-1 and TRBJ2-4; perhaps D is TRBD1 or TRBD2 (6 bases each). The better agreement between TRBJ2-5 and the DNA end casts doubt on the J call. The length of the CDR3 is 16 residues. Per germline, CDR1 SGHRS and CDR2 YFSETQ. The CDR3 loop is CASSLGPEGGYETQYF. CDR3 nucleotides: TGCGCCAGCAGCTTGGGACCCGAAGGGGGGTATGAGACCCAGTACTTC.

This chain links TRBV5-1 with TRBJ2-5, with 12 bases fitting TRBD1. With 3 bases clipped from V and 5 bases from J, the junction kept 5 bases outside the gene matches. Germline CDR1 SGHRS, CDR2 YFSETQ. The CDR3 has 15 amino acids. CDR3 DNA sequence: TGCGCCAGCAGCTCCGGGACAGGGGGCATGGAGACCCAGTACTTC. Amino acid sequence: CASSSGTGGMETQYF.

This chain links TRBV15 with TRBJ2-1, with TRBD2 identical over 9 bases. Trimming at V came to 0 bases and at J to 4 bases, leaving 13 bases not matched to a gene. Germline lookup yields CDR1 LNHNV and CDR2 YYDKDF (reference sequence). This CDR3 region has 19 residues. Here the CDR3 DNA reads TGTGCCACCAGCAGAGATTTTAGTTATAGCGGGAGATCATACAATGAGCAGTTCTTC. Protein sequence: CATSRDFSYSGRSYNEQFF.

The V gene is TRBV20-1, the J gene TRBJ1-1; D remains unclear. CDR3 length: 13 residues. With 2 bases removed from V and 3 bases from J, the gap between germline ends came to 10 bases. CDR1 is DFQATT, CDR2 SNEGSKA, per germline (reference sequence). The DNA of the CDR3 is TGCAGTGCTAGATCGACGGTATACACTGAAGCTTTCTTT. This gives the protein CSARSTVYTEAFF.

This clonotype occurred once. The J gene is TRBJ2-5, the V gene TRBV7-9; TRBD2 aligns across 8 bases. This CDR3 has 18 residues. Trimming took 6 bases from V and 0 from J; bases not matched to a gene: 15. Germline V gives CDR1 SEHNR, CDR2 FQNEAQ (reference sequence). The CDR3 DNA reads TGTGCCAGCAGGCCCGGGACTAGGTCCATAGGGAACCAAGAGACCCAGTACTTC. Encoded protein: CASRPGTRSIGNQETQYF. The variable domain in full, completed from reference TRBV7-9 and TRBJ2-5, reads DTGVSQNPRHKITKRGQNVTFRCDPISEHNRLYWYRQTLGQGPEFLTYFQNEAQLEKSRLLSDRFSAERPKGSFSTLEIQRTEQGDSAMYLCASRPGTRSIGNQETQYFGPGTRLLVL.

This chain connects TRBV28 to TRBJ1-6; D uncertain. V was clipped by 1 base and J by 7 bases, with 8 bases between them. This CDR3 comprises 14 residues. CDR1 is MDHEN, CDR2 SYDVKM, per germline. This CDR3 reads CASSLSRWNSPLHF. CDR3 bases: TGTGCCAGCAGTTTATCACGGTGGAATTCACCCCTCCACTTT.

DNA of the CDR3: TGTGCCAGCAGCCAGCGACAGGATAGCAATCAGCCCCAGCATTTT. This codes for CASSQRQDSNQPQHF. This chain uses TRBV3-1 with TRBJ1-5, with TRBD1 as a possible D gene (6 bases). The germline CDR1 and CDR2 sequences are LGHDT and YNNKEL (reference sequence). The CDR3 covers 15 residues. V lost 3 bases to trimming and J lost 0 bases, with 9 bases between them.

The CDR3 here is CATSDPGRGTGELFF. As DNA, the CDR3 is TGTGCCACCAGTGACCCGGGCAGGGGAACCGGGGAGCTGTTTTTT. The V gene is TRBV24-1, the J gene TRBJ2-2; perhaps TRBD1 as D (6 bases). This CDR3 region has 15 residues. V shed 4 bases and J shed 5 bases, with 13 bases lying between them. CDR1 and CDR2 from the germline V gene are KGHDR and SFDVKD.

This clonotype was seen only a few times. The chain is built from TRBV7-9 and TRBJ2-7, with 14 nucleotides matching TRBD2. Germline CDR1 is SEHNR and CDR2 is FQNEAQ (reference sequence). CDR3 length equals 16 residues. V was clipped by 1 base and J by 4 bases; unmatched bases: 3. The DNA of the CDR3 is TGTGCCAGCAGCTTAGGGGGACTAGCGGGAGCATACGAGCAGTACTTC. Translation: CASSLGGLAGAYEQYF.

This clonotype has just a few counts. This rearrangement joins TRBV5-6 to TRBJ2-5; 8 nucleotides align to TRBD1. V shed 4 bases and J 4 bases; nucleotides not matched to a gene: 6. Per germline, CDR1 SGHDT and CDR2 YYEEEE. CDR3 length: 14 amino acids. The CDR3 is CASSDRTGIETQYF. The CDR3 DNA reads as TGTGCCAGCAGCGATCGGACAGGGATAGAGACCCAGTACTTC.

This chain uses TRBV29-1 with TRBJ2-1; D is unresolved. Trimming cost V 6 bases and J 0 bases, with 9 bases left between them. CDR1 and CDR2 from the germline V gene are SQVTM and ANQGSEA. The CDR3 is made up of 13 amino acids. The CDR3, as DNA: TGCAGCGTCGGACCTCGCTCCTACAATGAGCAGTTCTTC. As protein: CSVGPRSYNEQFF.

The chain carries TRBV27 and TRBJ1-5; D remains unclear. Trimming removed 1 base from V and 6 bases from J, with 16 bases in between. The CDR3 is 16 amino acids. CDR1 MNHEY and CDR2 SMNVEV come from the germline V gene (reference sequence). The CDR3: CASSLYQRPRGQPQHF. The CDR3 DNA sequence: TGTGCCAGCAGTTTATATCAACGGCCTCGGGGTCAGCCCCAGCATTTT.

The table lists this clonotype with a count of one. The chain links TRBV21-1 to TRBJ2-6; the D call in the table, TRBD1, was not verified against the DNA. TRBV21-1 is a known pseudogene. CDR3 size: 19 residues. The CDR3 region has the DNA TGTGCCAGCATAGGAAGCTCCGGGACAAGTGGCTCTGGGGCCAACGTCCTGACTTTC. Translated: CASIGSSGTSGSGANVLTF.